The 19 T cell receptor beta chains presented below share a single source sample, sequenced in a study of cytomegalovirus exposure and HLA in healthy donors. The PCR made use of 60 Vbeta and 13 Jbeta primers. Here immunoSEQ multiplex PCR was the method, and the copy in TCRdb shows in-frame clones only, minus some. The sample records roughly 49,000 clones, around 81% being singletons. Material: PBMCs. These receptors were taken from a boy between 10 and 17 years old in good health and CMV-seropositive.

The J gene is TRBJ1-3, the V gene TRBV5-4; tentatively, D is TRBD1 (5 bases). Trimming cost V 0 bases and J 3 bases, with 7 bases left between them. CDR3 length: 14 amino acids. Germline values: CDR1 SGHNT, CDR2 YYREEE (reference sequence). Here the CDR3 reads CASSLEGVGNTIYF. The CDR3 DNA sequence: TGTGCCAGCAGCTTGGAAGGGGTTGGAAACACCATATATTTT. Based on the CDR3 plus reference TRBV5-4 and TRBJ1-3, the full variable domain is ETGVTQSPTHLIKTRGQQVTLRCSSQSGHNTVSWYQQALGQGPQFIFQYYREEENGRGNFPPRFSGLQFPNYSSELNVNALELDDSALYLCASSLEGVGNTIYFGEGSWLTVV.

This chain joins TRBV5-4 and TRBJ2-1, with D possibly TRBD2 on 5 matching bases. The V gene lost 3 bases and the J gene lost 9 bases, with 28 bases spanning the gap. The length of the CDR3 is 18 residues. Germline V gives CDR1 SGHNT, CDR2 YYREEE (reference sequence). The CDR3 here is CASSWKPGSERTGSEQFF. The CDR3 bases are TGTGCCAGCAGCTGGAAGCCCGGGTCGGAGAGAACTGGGAGTGAGCAGTTCTTC.

CDR3 protein: CASRGDSHQPQHF. The CDR3 DNA sequence: TGTGCCAGCAGAGGGGACAGCCATCAGCCCCAGCATTTT. The V and J genes are TRBV6-1 and TRBJ1-5, with 7 bases fitting TRBD1. Germline V gene sequence: CDR1 MNHNS, CDR2 SASEGT. This CDR3 has 13 amino acids. Germline trimming cut 6 bases from V and 5 bases from J; bases unmatched to any gene: 4.

This clone was detected only a few times. The chain uses TRBV6-5 and TRBJ1-3, with a weak D call TRBD1 (5 bases). This CDR3 spans 13 amino acids. Trimming stripped 10 bases from V and 4 bases from J, with 14 bases between. The V gene's germline CDR1 is MNHEY and CDR2 SVGAGI. Written as DNA, the CDR3 is TGTGCCACCCTCGGGACTGTCGGAAACACCATATATTTT. Its translation: CATLGTVGNTIYF.

The chain couples TRBV6-1 to TRBJ2-5; a weak D match, TRBD1 (6 bases). The end of the DNA aligns better with TRBJ2-7, so the J call may be wrong. Germline CDR1 reads MNHNS; CDR2 reads SASEGT. There are 15 residues in the CDR3. This chain's CDR3 is CASSNRDKVGYEQYF. CDR3 DNA sequence: TGTGCCAGCAGTAACCGGGACAAAGTAGGCTACGAGCAGTACTTC.

J is TRBJ2-7 and V is TRBV6-5; no clear D. Germline loops: CDR1 MNHEY, CDR2 SVGAGI. The V and J ends lost 0 bases and 1 base respectively, with 10 bases between them. The CDR3 runs to 15 residues. The CDR3 region is CASSYSPQLSYEQYF. CDR3 coding DNA: TGTGCCAGCAGTTACTCCCCACAGCTATCCTACGAGCAGTACTTC.

J is TRBJ1-3 and V is TRBV18; maybe TRBD1 (6 bases). CDR3 length: 15 residues. The ends were cut back, 3 bases at V and 4 bases at J, with 13 bases in the middle. Germline assignment: CDR1 KGHSH and CDR2 LQKENI. The CDR3 reads CASSPTQGAGNTIYF. The CDR3, as DNA: TGTGCCAGCTCACCTACACAGGGAGCCGGAAACACCATATATTTT.

The rearrangement uses TRBV13 and TRBJ2-4; 7 nucleotides align to TRBD2. This CDR3 spans 14 amino acids. Germline CDR1 reads PRHDT; CDR2 reads FYEKMQ (reference sequence). V lost 2 bases, J lost 6 bases, and 4 bases stayed unmatched. The CDR3 sequence is CASSLPGGSNIQYF. The DNA of the CDR3 is TGTGCCAGCAGCTTACCGGGGGGTTCAAACATTCAGTACTTC.

The J gene is TRBJ2-2, the V gene TRBV10-3, with 7 bases matching TRBD1. Trimming cost V 11 bases and J 4 bases; bases outside gene matches: 10. The CDR3 runs to 14 residues. Germline CDR1 reads ENHRY; CDR2 reads SYGVKD. The CDR3 protein is CAGTGAPGTGELFF. CDR3 bases: TGTGCCGGCACAGGGGCCCCTGGCACCGGGGAGCTGTTTTTT.

V is TRBV6-5 and J is TRBJ1-1; tentatively, D is TRBD1 (6 bases). CDR3 size: 13 residues. Trimming took 1 base from V and 5 from J, leaving 8 bases between them. Per the germline V gene, CDR1 is MNHEY and CDR2 is SVGAGI. CDR3 residues: CASSYFDRTEAFF. In DNA form, the CDR3 reads TGTGCCAGCAGTTACTTCGACAGGACTGAAGCTTTCTTT.

This chain links TRBV19 with TRBJ1-1; D unclear. Germline V gene sequence: CDR1 LNHDA, CDR2 SQIVND (reference sequence). Trimming removed 2 bases from V and 7 bases from J, with 11 bases in between. This CDR3 has 13 amino acids. CDR3 in DNA: TGTGCCAGTAGTATAAGCGGTGTCGATGAAGCTTTCTTT. Its translation: CASSISGVDEAFF.

V usage is TRBV15 and J usage is TRBJ1-2, with 7 bases fitting TRBD1. The CDR3 totals 14 residues. The junction had 7 bases not matched to a gene; V was cut back by 5 bases and J by 4 bases. Per the germline V gene, CDR1 is LNHNV and CDR2 is YYDKDF (reference sequence). CDR3 amino acids: CATSARQGSYGYTF. CDR3 bases: TGTGCCACCAGCGCCCGACAGGGTTCCTATGGCTACACCTTC.

The V gene is TRBV5-6, the J gene TRBJ2-5; 7 bases fit TRBD1. CDR1 is SGHDT, CDR2 YYEEEE, per germline. The V segment lost 0 bases and the J segment 3 bases; nucleotides outside the gene matches: 5. This CDR3 is 15 amino acids long. This CDR3 is CASSLVAGGEETQYF. The CDR3 DNA reads as TGTGCCAGCAGCTTGGTCGCAGGGGGAGAAGAGACCCAGTACTTC.

This clone appeared once. The chain's CDR3 is CASSTDRGQTANEKLFF. As DNA, the CDR3 is TGTGCCAGCAGCACCGACAGGGGGCAAACAGCTAATGAAAAACTGTTTTTT. The V and J genes are TRBV7-9 and TRBJ1-4; 10 bases align to TRBD1. The V gene's germline CDR1 is SEHNR and CDR2 FQNEAQ (reference sequence). V was pared by 5 bases and J by 3 bases, with 9 bases of the junction left unmatched. The CDR3 is made up of 17 amino acids.

The rearrangement links TRBV7-8 to TRBJ1-1; 9 bases agree with TRBD1. CDR3 length: 15 amino acids. J lost 4 bases, V lost 6 bases, and 9 bases had no gene match. Per germline, CDR1 SGHVS and CDR2 FQNEAQ. The CDR3 sequence is CASSPTGGAVTEAFF. The CDR3 region has the DNA TGTGCCAGCAGTCCTACAGGGGGCGCAGTCACTGAAGCTTTCTTT. Complete variable domain (other parts from reference TRBV7-8 and TRBJ1-1): GAGVSQSPRYKVAKRGQDVALRCDPISGHVSLFWYQQALGQGPEFLTYFQNEAQLDKSGLPSDRFFAERPEGSVSTLKIQRTQQEDSAVYLCASSPTGGAVTEAFFGQGTRLTVV.

This rearrangement joins TRBV5-1 to TRBJ1-5; TRBD1 might be the D (5 bases). The CDR3 loop spans 14 amino acids. Germline V gene sequence: CDR1 SGHRS, CDR2 YFSETQ. V was clipped by 0 bases and J by 3 bases, with 7 bases between them. The CDR3 DNA sequence: TGCGCCAGCAGCTTGGGACAGATCAATCAGCCCCAGCATTTT. Translated, it gives CASSLGQINQPQHF.

V is TRBV9 and J is TRBJ2-2; D gene uncertain. The CDR3 spans 15 residues. V lost 2 bases, J lost 4 bases, and 12 bases lay in between. Germline CDR1 SGDLS, CDR2 YYNGEE. CDR3 amino acids: CASSVMSSFTGELFF. The CDR3 region has the DNA TGTGCCAGCAGCGTCATGAGTTCATTCACCGGGGAGCTGTTTTTT.

The chain employs TRBV5-1 and TRBJ2-7, with D unresolved. Trimming removed 0 bases at V and 2 bases at J, with 6 bases between. CDR3 length: 13 amino acids. Germline V gene lookup returns CDR1 SGHRS and CDR2 YFSETQ. The CDR3 protein is CASSLAGPYEQYF. CDR3 nucleotide sequence: TGCGCCAGCAGCTTGGCTGGGCCCTACGAGCAGTACTTC.

The chain employs TRBV6-5 and TRBJ1-6, with 8 positions matching TRBD1. This CDR3 is built from 14 residues. Germline values: CDR1 MNHEY, CDR2 SVGAGI. V shed 7 bases, J shed 9 bases, and the junction held 8 bases outside the gene matches. CDR3: CASTSYRGGSPLHF. The CDR3 bases are TGTGCCAGCACCAGCTACAGGGGGGGTTCACCCCTCCACTTT.